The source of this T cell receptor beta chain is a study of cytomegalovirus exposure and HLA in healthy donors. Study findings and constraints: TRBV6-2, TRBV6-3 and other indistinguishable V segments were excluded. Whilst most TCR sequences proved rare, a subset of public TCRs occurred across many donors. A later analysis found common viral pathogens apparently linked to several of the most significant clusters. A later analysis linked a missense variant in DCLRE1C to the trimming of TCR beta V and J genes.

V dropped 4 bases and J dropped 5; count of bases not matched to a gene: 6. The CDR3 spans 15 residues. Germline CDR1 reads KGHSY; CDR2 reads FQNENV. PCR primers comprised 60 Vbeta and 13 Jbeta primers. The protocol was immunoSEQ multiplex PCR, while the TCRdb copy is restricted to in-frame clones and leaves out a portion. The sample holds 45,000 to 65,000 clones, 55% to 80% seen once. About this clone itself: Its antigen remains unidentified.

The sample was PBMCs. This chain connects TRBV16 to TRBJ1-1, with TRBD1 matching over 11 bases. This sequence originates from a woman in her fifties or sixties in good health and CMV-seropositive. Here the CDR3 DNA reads TGTGCCAGCAGCCGGCCGGGACAGGGGGATACTGAAGCTTTCTTT. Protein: CASSRPGQGDTEAFF.